These 20 T cell receptor beta chains share one sample of origin, sequenced in a study of T cell responses to AZD1222 COVID-19 vaccine (dated by TCRdb to the early 2020s). The label giving this sample's time point can be read as: about 28 days (+/-7) after the second vaccine dose. The library was made by the immunoSEQ multiplex PCR assay. This is the immuneACCESS table as TCRdb keeps it, with only in-frame sequences that have V and J called. A part of the clones is gone; compared with another copy, unresolved V genes explain less than half, and the rest is unexplained. The sample has tens of thousands of clones on record, more than 85% of them singletons. Jointly, the top ten make up approximately 4.5% of the sample. The sample in question was peripheral blood, obtained 28 days after the second AZD1222 dose. These receptor sequences come from an adult who received the AZD1222 COVID-19 vaccine.

This sequence joins TRBV7-3 and TRBJ2-1; 7 bases are shared with TRBD2. The CDR3 extends over 14 amino acids. The J segment lost 3 bases and the V segment lost 4 bases, leaving 3 bases of the junction unmatched. Germline loops: CDR1 SGHTA, CDR2 FQGTGA. The CDR3 spells CASSSLAVYNEQFF. The CDR3 nucleotides read TGTGCCAGCAGCTCGCTAGCGGTCTACAATGAGCAGTTCTTC.

The chain uses TRBV27 and TRBJ1-1; D unclear. Germline assignment: CDR1 MNHEY and CDR2 SMNVEV (reference sequence). This CDR3 has 12 residues. Deletions cut 5 bases from V and 2 bases from J, with 6 bases between. Here the CDR3 reads CASSTSNTEAFF. The CDR3 DNA sequence: TGTGCCAGCAGTACCTCCAACACTGAAGCTTTCTTT.

V and J are TRBV5-1 and TRBJ1-1; 11 bases fit TRBD1. The ends lost 0 bases at V and 2 bases at J; junction bases unmatched: 3. Germline CDR1 and CDR2: SGHRS and YFSETQ. The CDR3 extends over 16 amino acids. The CDR3, as DNA: TGCGCCAGCAGCTTGGGGACAGGGGGCAGAAACACTGAAGCTTTCTTT. It yields the protein CASSLGTGGRNTEAFF.

The chain employs TRBV4-2 and TRBJ2-3; D is uncertain. The CDR3 loop spans 13 amino acids. Germline CDR1 LGHNA, CDR2 YNFKEQ. V lost 1 base and J lost 7, with 9 bases in between. In DNA, the CDR3 is TGTGCCAGCAGCCAAGGTCGAGTAAATACGCAGTATTTT. Its protein is CASSQGRVNTQYF.

The chain is built from TRBV2 and TRBJ2-3; 13 bases fit TRBD2. J lost 2 bases, V lost 5 bases, and 1 base had no gene match. The CDR3 has 15 residues. Germline V lookup: CDR1 SNHLY, CDR2 FYNNEI. The CDR3 sequence: CASSTSGRATDTQYF. The CDR3 DNA sequence: TGTGCCAGCAGTACTAGCGGGAGGGCCACAGATACGCAGTATTTT. Together with reference TRBV2 and TRBJ2-3, the CDR3 gives the full variable domain: EPEVTQTPSHQVTQMGQEVILRCVPISNHLYFYWYRQILGQKVEFLVSFYNNEISEKSEIFDDQFSVERPDGSNFTLKIRSTKLEDSAMYFCASSTSGRATDTQYFGPGTRLTVL.

This clone was detected only a few times. The chain uses TRBV29-1 and TRBJ2-3; unclear D gene. Germline CDR1 is SQVTM and CDR2 is ANQGSEA. V lost 4 bases and J lost 6, with 5 bases in between. This CDR3 has 10 residues. The CDR3 sequence: CSVGEDTQYF. In DNA, the CDR3 is TGCAGCGTTGGAGAGGATACGCAGTATTTT.

This rearrangement joins TRBV29-1 to TRBJ1-1; TRBD1 aligns across 7 bases. The CDR3 is 15 amino acids. CDR1 is SQVTM and CDR2 is ANQGSEA in the germline V gene. The CDR3 nucleotides are TGCAGTGCCTGGGACAGCCACTCCAAAGGCACTGAAGCTTTCTTT. Its translation is CSAWDSHSKGTEAFF.

The chain couples TRBV20-1 to TRBJ2-7, with D unresolved. Between the trimmed V and J ends, which lost 3 bases and 0 bases, there was a span of 9 bases. Germline CDR1 is DFQATT and CDR2 is SNEGSKA (reference sequence). This CDR3 has 13 amino acids. As DNA, the CDR3 is TGCAGTGCTAGTACCGTTGCCTCCTACGAGCAGTACTTC. Its protein is CSASTVASYEQYF.

This clone was found a few times. The chain is built from TRBV29-1 and TRBJ1-2, with D possibly being TRBD1 (5 bases). Per germline, CDR1 SQVTM and CDR2 ANQGSEA. Trimming pared 3 bases from V and 14 bases from J, leaving 7 bases between. This CDR3 contains 8 residues. The CDR3 bases are TGCAGCGTTGAGCGGGGGACCTTC. Translated, it gives CSVERGTF.

The chain uses TRBV7-3 and TRBJ2-3; 12 nucleotides line up with TRBD2. This CDR3 has 17 amino acids. V gave up 1 base and J gave up 5 bases; unmatched junction bases: 7. Germline V lookup: CDR1 SGHTA, CDR2 FQGTGA. The CDR3 loop reads CASSLRSSGRAVDTQYF. CDR3 bases: TGTGCCAGCAGCTTAAGGTCTAGCGGGAGGGCCGTAGATACGCAGTATTTT.

This clone is medium-sized in the sample. This chain joins TRBV3-1 (or the pseudogene TRBV3-2) and TRBJ1-2; tentative D call: TRBD1 (6 bases). The length of the CDR3 is 12 residues. Trimming took 7 bases from V and 7 from J, leaving 13 bases between them. The germline V gene has CDR1 LGHDT and CDR2 YNNKEL (reference sequence). The CDR3 here is CASTGGLPGYTF. CDR3 nucleotide sequence: TGTGCCAGCACCGGGGGCCTCCCTGGCTACACCTTC.

The chain couples TRBV5-8 to TRBJ1-1; D not certain. The CDR3 sequence is 10 residues long. Trimming took 0 bases from V and 11 from J, leaving 5 bases between them. Germline V gene data show CDR1 as SGHTS and CDR2 as YDEGEE. CDR3 coding DNA: TGTGCCAGCAGCTTGGTGGCCGCTTTCTTT. This translates into CASSLVAAFF. Full variable domain (rest looked up from reference TRBV5-8 and TRBJ1-1): EAGVTQSPTHLIKTRGQQATLRCSPISGHTSVYWYQQALGLGLQFLLWYDEGEERNRGNFPPRFSGRQFPNYSSELNVNALELEDSALYLCASSLVAAFFGQGTRLTVV.

This chain uses TRBV29-1 with TRBJ2-7, with D unresolved. Germline assignment: CDR1 SQVTM and CDR2 ANQGSEA. With 4 bases removed from V and 4 bases from J, the gap between germline ends came to 17 bases. The CDR3 length is 14 residues. The CDR3: CSVGPQDQFYEQYF. As DNA, the CDR3 is TGCAGCGTTGGCCCCCAGGACCAGTTTTACGAGCAGTACTTC.

The count of this clone is one. The rearrangement links TRBV6-5 to TRBJ1-4; a weak D match, TRBD1 (5 bases). CDR1 is MNHEY and CDR2 is SVGAGI in the germline V gene. There are 15 residues in the CDR3. With 2 bases removed from V and 3 bases from J, the gap between germline ends came to 10 bases. CDR3 sequence: CASSYMGESNEKLFF. The CDR3, as DNA: TGTGCCAGCAGTTACATGGGGGAGTCTAATGAAAAACTGTTTTTT.

This sequence joins TRBV30 and TRBJ1-2, with D unclear. CDR1 is GTSNPN and CDR2 is SVGIG in the germline V gene (reference sequence). This CDR3 has 14 amino acids. Trimming removed 4 bases from V and 4 bases from J, with 16 bases in between. CDR3 sequence (DNA): TGTGCCTGGACCTTTCACCAAGGGAGCTATGGCTACACCTTC. It yields the protein CAWTFHQGSYGYTF.

V gene TRBV12-3 or TRBV12-4 combines with J gene TRBJ1-1; D is perhaps TRBD1 (5 bases). The V gene lost 3 bases and the J gene lost 10 bases, with 12 bases spanning the gap. The CDR3 is 12 amino acids. The CDR3 coding sequence is TGTGCCAGCAGTTTCGACGCTGGGGGAGCTTTCTTT. Amino acid sequence: CASSFDAGGAFF.

The DNA for the CDR3 is TGTGCCAGCAGCGAGGGCCTGTGGGGGACTGAAGCTTTCTTT. The encoded protein is CASSEGLWGTEAFF. The V gene is TRBV7-2, the J gene TRBJ1-1, with a possible D match to TRBD1 (5 bases). Germline assignment: CDR1 SGHTA and CDR2 FQGNSA. This CDR3 is built from 14 residues. Between the trimmed V and J ends, which lost 5 bases and 5 bases, there was a span of 15 bases.

The genes are TRBV7-8 and TRBJ1-5; D gene uncertain. The germline CDR1 and CDR2 sequences are SGHVS and FQNEAQ. This CDR3 is built from 13 residues. V was shortened by 3 bases and J by 5 bases, with 8 bases between the two germline ends. In nucleotides, the CDR3 is TGTGCCAGCAGCTTGACCCCGGATCAGCCCCAGCATTTT. Its translation: CASSLTPDQPQHF.

This sequence joins TRBV29-1 and TRBJ1-1, with D perhaps TRBD1 (6 bases). CDR3 length: 13 residues. Germline V gives CDR1 SQVTM, CDR2 ANQGSEA. The ends were cut back, 6 bases at V and 7 bases at J, with 18 bases in the middle. The CDR3 reads CSVTGHLLNEAFF. CDR3 in DNA: TGCAGCGTAACGGGACACCTCCTTAATGAAGCTTTCTTT.

The V and J genes are TRBV9 and TRBJ1-2; tentatively, D is TRBD1 (5 bases). The V gene lost 6 bases and the J gene lost 4 bases, with 19 bases spanning the gap. The CDR3 has 15 amino acids. CDR1 SGDLS and CDR2 YYNGEE come from the germline V gene. CDR3 protein: CASTGRPDSPYGYTF. In DNA, the CDR3 is TGTGCCAGCACTGGTCGACCCGACAGTCCCTATGGCTACACCTTC.